Each of the 19 T cell receptor beta chains below was sequenced from the same sample in a study of shared clonotypes between healthy human individuals. The protocol was immunoSEQ multiplex PCR, while the TCRdb copy is restricted to in-frame clones and leaves out a portion. This table holds around 2.5 million clones, over 85% found once. Sequencing was carried out using naive CD4+ T cells from PBMCs. Subset specified: CD45RA+ positively selected. The receptors stem from a young man in good health. Some clones in this sample may be carry-over from other donors' samples.

The count of this clone is one. The genes are TRBV4-2 and TRBJ2-1, with 7 bases identical to TRBD1. CDR3 size: 15 residues. With 4 bases clipped from V and 7 bases from J, the junction kept 10 bases outside the gene matches. Germline-derived CDR1 and CDR2 are LGHNA and YNFKEQ. The chain's CDR3 is CASSRTGEGGNEQFF. The CDR3, as DNA: TGTGCCAGCAGCCGAACAGGGGAAGGGGGTAATGAGCAGTTCTTC.

The DNA for the CDR3 is TGTGCCTGGAACAGGGGGTACGCTGAAGCTTTCTTT. The encoded protein is CAWNRGYAEAFF. The V and J genes are TRBV30 and TRBJ1-1, with TRBD1 matching over 8 bases. The CDR3 totals 12 residues. Germline trimming cut 4 bases from V and 6 bases from J; bases unmatched to any gene: 4. Germline loops: CDR1 GTSNPN, CDR2 SVGIG (reference sequence).

The V call is TRBV25-1, the J call TRBJ1-5; D gene ambiguous. The CDR3 has 14 amino acids. Trimming pared 2 bases from V and 0 bases from J, leaving 5 bases between. Per germline, CDR1 MGHDK and CDR2 SYGVNS. The CDR3 protein is CASSETASNQPQHF. The CDR3 DNA follows: TGTGCCAGCAGTGAAACCGCTAGCAATCAGCCCCAGCATTTT.

Written as DNA, the CDR3 is TGTGCCAGCAGGGACAGGGGAACCACTGAAGCTTTCTTT. It is translated as CASRDRGTTEAFF. This rearrangement joins TRBV27 to TRBJ1-1, with 9 bases fitting TRBD1. Germline V gene lookup returns CDR1 MNHEY and CDR2 SMNVEV (reference sequence). The CDR3 is 13 residues long. V shed 6 bases, J shed 4 bases, and the junction held 3 bases outside the gene matches.

The chain combines TRBV11-2 with TRBJ2-3; TRBD1 is a possible D gene (6 bases). Between the trimmed V and J ends, which lost 5 bases and 0 bases, there was a span of 12 bases. This CDR3 region has 15 residues. Per germline, CDR1 SGHAT and CDR2 FQNNGV. This chain's CDR3 is CASSLRGHSTDTQYF. The CDR3, as DNA: TGTGCCAGCAGCCTCAGGGGACATAGCACAGATACGCAGTATTTT.

The chain combines TRBV4-3 with TRBJ2-7; D gene uncertain. Per the germline V gene, CDR1 is LGHNA and CDR2 is YSLEER. The CDR3 extends over 15 amino acids. Between the trimmed V and J ends, which lost 4 bases and 9 bases, there was a span of 22 bases. The CDR3 is CASSPGSNSPVGQYF. CDR3 coding DNA: TGCGCCAGCAGCCCCGGGTCTAACTCACCAGTCGGGCAGTACTTC.

The CDR3 nucleotides read TGTGCCAGCAGACGGACAGGTTCGCGTCAGCCCCAGCATTTT. The encoded protein is CASRRTGSRQPQHF. The chain links TRBV28 to TRBJ1-5; 7 bases fit TRBD1. The germline gives CDR1 MDHEN, CDR2 SYDVKM. J was trimmed by 6 bases and V by 6 bases; bases with no gene match: 8. This CDR3 is 14 amino acids long.

The genes are TRBV19 and TRBJ2-7, with 9 bases that match TRBD2. J gave up 2 bases and V 6 bases, and 8 bases lay outside the gene matches. Looked up from germline, CDR1 is LNHDA and CDR2 is SQIVND (reference sequence). The CDR3 runs to 15 residues. In nucleotides, the CDR3 is TGTGCCAGTAGCCCAGGACTAGCGTCAGCCTACGAGCAGTACTTC. Amino acids: CASSPGLASAYEQYF.

The chain couples TRBV5-5 to TRBJ1-5, with D possibly being TRBD1 (5 bases). CDR1 SGHKS and CDR2 YYEKEE come from the germline V gene (reference sequence). Trimming cost V 0 bases and J 7 bases, with 20 bases left between them. The CDR3 extends over 17 amino acids. The DNA for the CDR3 is TGTGCCAGCAGCTTGGGGCCGCAGGGAGGGGCTAAGCAGCCCCAGCATTTT. Its translation is CASSLGPQGGAKQPQHF. Looking up the rest from reference TRBV5-5 and TRBJ1-5 gives the full variable domain: DAGVTQSPTHLIKTRGQQVTLRCSPISGHKSVSWYQQVLGQGPQFIFQYYEKEERGRGNFPDRFSARQFPNYSSELNVNALLLGDSALYLCASSLGPQGGAKQPQHFGDGTRLSIL.

This clone was observed once. The chain uses TRBV2 and TRBJ2-7; 16 bases agree with TRBD2. Per the germline V gene, CDR1 is SNHLY and CDR2 is FYNNEI. J was trimmed by 6 bases and V by 6 bases; bases with no gene match: 11. This CDR3 region has 17 residues. The CDR3 DNA sequence: TGTGCCAGCAGAATAGGGACTAGCGGGAGGGGGCCCGGCGAGCAGTACTTC. Its protein is CASRIGTSGRGPGEQYF.

The chain uses TRBV6-5 and TRBJ1-5; maybe TRBD1 (5 bases). Trimming stripped 6 bases from V and 11 bases from J, with 17 bases between. Germline V gene sequence: CDR1 MNHEY, CDR2 SVGAGI. The CDR3 runs to 13 residues. The CDR3 spells CASRPPGGGTQHF. The DNA of the CDR3 is TGTGCCAGCAGACCCCCGGGGGGTGGGACCCAGCATTTT.

The chain combines TRBV5-6 with TRBJ2-1, with 10 nucleotides matching TRBD2. V was clipped by 4 bases and J by 0 bases; unmatched bases: 10. The CDR3 contains 18 residues. Looked up from germline, CDR1 is SGHDT and CDR2 is YYEEEE. Here the CDR3 DNA reads TGTGCCAGCAGCACCCCGGGACTAGCGAAAAGCTCCTACAATGAGCAGTTCTTC. Its translation: CASSTPGLAKSSYNEQFF.

The chain is built from TRBV2 and TRBJ2-2; 8 bases are a match to TRBD1. V lost 5 bases to trimming and J lost 7 bases; unmatched junction nucleotides: 6. The CDR3 covers 14 residues. The germline CDR1 and CDR2 sequences are SNHLY and FYNNEI. In DNA form, the CDR3 reads TGTGCCAGCAGTAACCAGGGGGCGGTCGGGGAGCTGTTTTTT. This codes for CASSNQGAVGELFF.

This clone was found once. The chain joins TRBV2 to TRBJ2-7, with 7 bases matching TRBD1. CDR1 is SNHLY and CDR2 is FYNNEI in the germline V gene. The ends lost 8 bases at V and 7 bases at J; junction bases unmatched: 8. This CDR3 spans 12 amino acids. CDR3 coding DNA: TGTGCCAGCGGGACAGTTAGGCAAGAGCAGTACTTC. Protein sequence: CASGTVRQEQYF.

The rearrangement links TRBV30 to TRBJ1-6; D gene ambiguous. Trimming took 0 bases from V and 0 from J, leaving 15 bases between them. The CDR3 consists of 18 residues. Per the germline V gene, CDR1 is GTSNPN and CDR2 is SVGIG (reference sequence). The CDR3 nucleotides are TGTGCCTGGAGTGTACGTCCTGAAAGTAGCTCCTATAATTCACCCCTCCACTTT. Protein product: CAWSVRPESSSYNSPLHF.

This clone was found once. CDR3 loop: CASSLKNPGWGSYEQYF. The CDR3 DNA follows: TGTGCCAGCAGTTTAAAGAATCCGGGATGGGGCAGTTACGAGCAGTACTTC. The chain combines TRBV27 with TRBJ2-7, with D possibly being TRBD1 or TRBD2 (5 bases each). Between the trimmed V and J ends, which lost 2 bases and 4 bases, there was a span of 21 bases. Germline CDR1 MNHEY, CDR2 SMNVEV (reference sequence). The CDR3 is 17 residues long.

The rearrangement joins TRBV18 to TRBJ2-7; no clear D. The CDR3 consists of 14 residues. Trimming removed 4 bases at V and 2 bases at J, with 12 bases between. The germline V gene has CDR1 KGHSH and CDR2 LQKENI. Written as DNA, the CDR3 is TGTGCCAGCTCACATAAGGCAGACCCCTACGAGCAGTACTTC. Protein: CASSHKADPYEQYF.

Comment on this clone: The same CDR3 arises from other DNA sequences in this sample as well. The CDR3, as DNA: TGCAGCGTTGCGGGGCGGGTCACAGATACGCAGTATTTT. Translated, it gives CSVAGRVTDTQYF. V and J are TRBV29-1 and TRBJ2-3; TRBD1 or TRBD2 may be the D gene (5 bases each). The CDR3 is made up of 13 amino acids. The V gene lost 4 bases and the J gene lost 2 bases, with 10 bases spanning the gap. CDR1 and CDR2 from the germline V gene are SQVTM and ANQGSEA.

The rearrangement uses TRBV19 and TRBJ1-2; D is possibly TRBD1 (5 bases). The CDR3 contains 16 residues. Germline assignment: CDR1 LNHDA and CDR2 SQIVND (reference sequence). Trimming removed 3 bases at V and 3 bases at J, with 17 bases between. CDR3: CASSIFPRDGDYGYTF. In nucleotides, the CDR3 is TGTGCCAGTAGTATTTTCCCCAGGGACGGGGACTATGGCTACACCTTC.